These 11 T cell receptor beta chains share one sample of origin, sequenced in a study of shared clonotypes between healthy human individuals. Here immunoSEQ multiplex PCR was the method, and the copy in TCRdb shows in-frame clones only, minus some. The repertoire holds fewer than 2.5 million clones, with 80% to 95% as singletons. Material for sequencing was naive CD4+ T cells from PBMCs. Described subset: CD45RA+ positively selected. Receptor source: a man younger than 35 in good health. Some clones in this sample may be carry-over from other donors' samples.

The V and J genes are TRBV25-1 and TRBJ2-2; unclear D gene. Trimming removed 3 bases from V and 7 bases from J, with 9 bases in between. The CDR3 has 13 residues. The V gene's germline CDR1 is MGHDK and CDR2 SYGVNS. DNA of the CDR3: TGTGCCAGCAGTGACGTGGTAATCGGGGAGCTGTTTTTT. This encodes CASSDVVIGELFF.

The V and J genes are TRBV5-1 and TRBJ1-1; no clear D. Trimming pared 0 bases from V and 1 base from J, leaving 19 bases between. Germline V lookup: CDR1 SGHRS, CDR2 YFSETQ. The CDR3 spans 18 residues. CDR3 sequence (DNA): TGCGCCAGCAGCTTGGCCGAAGGGCCTCTCGGGTGGAACACTGAAGCTTTCTTT. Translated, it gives CASSLAEGPLGWNTEAFF.

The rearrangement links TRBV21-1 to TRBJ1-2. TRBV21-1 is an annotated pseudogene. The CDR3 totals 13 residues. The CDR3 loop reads CASSKQGHYGYTF. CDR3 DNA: TGTGCCAGCAGCAAACAGGGACACTATGGCTACACCTTC.

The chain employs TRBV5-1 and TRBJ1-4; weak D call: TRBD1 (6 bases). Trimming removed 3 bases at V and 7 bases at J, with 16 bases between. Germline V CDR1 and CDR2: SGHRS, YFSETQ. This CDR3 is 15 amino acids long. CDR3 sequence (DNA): TGCGCCAGCAGCTCAACCGGGACACCGGGTGAAAAACTGTTTTTT. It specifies CASSSTGTPGEKLFF.

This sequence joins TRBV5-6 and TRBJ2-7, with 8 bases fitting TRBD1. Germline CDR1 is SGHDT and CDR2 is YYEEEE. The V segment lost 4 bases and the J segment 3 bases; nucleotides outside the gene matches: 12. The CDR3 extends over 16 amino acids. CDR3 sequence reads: CASSPGTGGPHYEQYF. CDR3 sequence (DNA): TGTGCCAGCAGCCCCGGGACAGGCGGACCTCACTACGAGCAGTACTTC.

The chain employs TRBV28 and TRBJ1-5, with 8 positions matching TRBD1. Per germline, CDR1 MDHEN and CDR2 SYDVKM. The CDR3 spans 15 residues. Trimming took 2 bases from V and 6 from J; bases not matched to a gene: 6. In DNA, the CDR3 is TGTGCCAGCAGTTTAACCGGACAGGGATCTCAGCCCCAGCATTTT. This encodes CASSLTGQGSQPQHF.

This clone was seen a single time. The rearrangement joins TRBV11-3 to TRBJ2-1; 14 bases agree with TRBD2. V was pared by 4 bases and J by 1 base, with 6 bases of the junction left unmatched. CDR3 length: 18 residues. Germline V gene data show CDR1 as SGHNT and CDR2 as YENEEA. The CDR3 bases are TGTGCCAGCAGCTCGGGACTAGCGGGAGTCCTGTCCTACAATGAGCAGTTCTTC. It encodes CASSSGLAGVLSYNEQFF.

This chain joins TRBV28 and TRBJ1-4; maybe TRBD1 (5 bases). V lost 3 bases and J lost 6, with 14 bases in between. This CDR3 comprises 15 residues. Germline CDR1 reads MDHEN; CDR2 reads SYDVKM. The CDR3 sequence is CASSFVGGAHEKLFF. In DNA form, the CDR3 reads TGTGCCAGCAGTTTTGTAGGAGGGGCGCATGAAAAACTGTTTTTT.

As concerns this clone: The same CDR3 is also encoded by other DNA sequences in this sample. The CDR3 here is CASSLASTDTQYF. The CDR3 DNA reads TGTGCCAGCAGCTTAGCCTCCACAGATACGCAGTATTTT. The chain joins TRBV7-2 to TRBJ2-3; the D is unclear. Per the germline V gene, CDR1 is SGHTA and CDR2 is FQGNSA. The CDR3 extends over 13 amino acids. The V and J ends lost 0 bases and 2 bases respectively, with 3 bases between them.

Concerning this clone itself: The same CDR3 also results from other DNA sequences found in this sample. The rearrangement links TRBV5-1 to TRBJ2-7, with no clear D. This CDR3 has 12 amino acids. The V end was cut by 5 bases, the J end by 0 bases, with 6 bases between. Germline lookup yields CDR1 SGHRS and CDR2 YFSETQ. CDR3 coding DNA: TGCGCCAGCAGGCCGGACTCCTACGAGCAGTACTTC. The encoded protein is CASRPDSYEQYF.

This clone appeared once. CDR3 bases: TGTGCCAGCACCCTCCCGTCTCCGTACGACACCGGGGAGCTGTTTTTT. This gives the protein CASTLPSPYDTGELFF. The chain has TRBV7-9 and TRBJ2-2; D ambiguous. Germline values: CDR1 SEHNR, CDR2 FQNEAQ (reference sequence). V was shortened by 7 bases and J by 3 bases, with 18 bases between the two germline ends. The CDR3 sequence is 16 residues long.